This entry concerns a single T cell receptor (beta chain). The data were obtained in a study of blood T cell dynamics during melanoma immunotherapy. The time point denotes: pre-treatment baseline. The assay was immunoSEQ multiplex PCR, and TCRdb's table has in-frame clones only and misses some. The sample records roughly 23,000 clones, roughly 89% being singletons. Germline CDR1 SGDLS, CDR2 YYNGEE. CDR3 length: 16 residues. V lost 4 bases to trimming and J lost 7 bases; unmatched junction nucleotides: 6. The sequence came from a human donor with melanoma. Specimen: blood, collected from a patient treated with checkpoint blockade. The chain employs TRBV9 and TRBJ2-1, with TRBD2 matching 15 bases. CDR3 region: CASSRIGTSGRNEQFF. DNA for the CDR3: TGTGCCAGCAGCCGGATCGGGACTAGCGGGAGGAATGAGCAGTTCTTC.